Each of the 12 T cell receptor beta chains below was sequenced from the same sample in a study of blood T cell repertoires in COVID-19. Libraries were prepared by immunoSEQ multiplex PCR; TCRdb keeps only in-frame clonotypes and omits some of them. Of approximately 270,000 clones listed, 75% to 90% were seen once; the top ten hold 1.9%. Specimen: PBMCs or T cells enriched from blood (not recorded which). These receptors were taken from a woman aged 45-59 years who had recovered from COVID-19.

The V and J genes are TRBV20-1 and TRBJ2-1; no clear D. Germline V gives CDR1 DFQATT, CDR2 SNEGSKA (reference sequence). V was clipped by 4 bases and J by 10 bases, with 11 bases between them. The CDR3 has 11 residues. The CDR3 sequence is CSAISSAEQFF. The CDR3 nucleotides read TGCAGTGCTATTTCTAGTGCCGAGCAGTTCTTC.

The J gene is TRBJ2-4, the V gene TRBV2, with 15 nucleotides matching TRBD2. CDR1 and CDR2 from the germline V gene are SNHLY and FYNNEI. Trimming cost V 1 base and J 16 bases; bases outside gene matches: 11. This CDR3 contains 16 residues. In nucleotides, the CDR3 is TGTGCCAGCAGTGAAGGAGGACTAGCGGGAGGGCCAAGGGGATACTTC. Its translation is CASSEGGLAGGPRGYF.

The V and J genes are TRBV9 and TRBJ2-1; 9 bases line up with TRBD2. Germline-derived CDR1 and CDR2 are SGDLS and YYNGEE. The CDR3 runs to 15 residues. V lost 3 bases and J lost 5; bases outside the gene matches: 6. The CDR3 protein is CASSGPGLAHNEQFF. The CDR3 coding sequence is TGTGCCAGCAGCGGGCCGGGACTAGCCCACAATGAGCAGTTCTTC. Using reference TRBV9 and TRBJ2-1 for the parts outside the CDR3, the full variable domain is DSGVTQTPKHLITATGQRVTLRCSPRSGDLSVYWYQQSLDQGLQFLIQYYNGEERAKGNILERFSAQQFPDLHSELNLSSLELGDSALYFCASSGPGLAHNEQFFGPGTRLTVL.

The J gene is TRBJ2-7, the V gene TRBV19; 11 nucleotides match TRBD1. After removal of 5 bases from V and 4 bases from J, the junction contained 4 bases not matched to a gene. Germline CDR1 is LNHDA and CDR2 is SQIVND (reference sequence). This CDR3 is 14 amino acids long. The CDR3 nucleotides read TGTGCCAGTAGTCCGGGACAGGGGGGTTACGAGCAGTACTTC. Protein product: CASSPGQGGYEQYF. The full variable domain, its missing parts supplied by reference TRBV19 and TRBJ2-7, is DGGITQSPKYLFRKEGQNVTLSCEQNLNHDAMYWYRQDPGQGLRLIYYSQIVNDFQKGDIAEGYSVSREKKESFPLTVTSAQKNPTAFYLCASSPGQGGYEQYFGPGTRLTVT.

J is TRBJ1-5 and V is TRBV10-2; the D gene is possibly TRBD1 (5 bases). The CDR3 is 14 residues long. V was cut by 0 bases and J by 4 bases, with 7 bases left in between. Germline CDR1 WSHSY, CDR2 SAAADI. CDR3 DNA sequence: TGCGCCAGCAGTGAGTCGGGGCCGAATCAGCCCCAGCATTTT. It translates to CASSESGPNQPQHF.

This chain uses TRBV18 with TRBJ2-7; 8 bases agree with TRBD2. Looked up from germline, CDR1 is KGHSH and CDR2 is LQKENI. The CDR3 sequence is 14 residues long. V shed 4 bases and J 7 bases; nucleotides not matched to a gene: 9. CDR3 amino acids: CASSQSGLDGEQYF. CDR3 nucleotide sequence: TGTGCCAGCTCACAATCGGGACTAGATGGTGAGCAGTACTTC.

This clone was observed once. The V gene is TRBV2, the J gene TRBJ1-5; D is undetermined. Between the trimmed V and J ends, which lost 3 bases and 5 bases, there was a span of 11 bases. The CDR3 length is 14 residues. Germline assignment: CDR1 SNHLY and CDR2 FYNNEI. CDR3 in amino acids: CASSDSIDDQPQHF. CDR3 DNA sequence: TGTGCCAGCAGTGACTCTATTGATGATCAGCCCCAGCATTTT.

The chain carries TRBV5-1 and TRBJ1-1; 7 nucleotides line up with TRBD1. Per germline, CDR1 SGHRS and CDR2 YFSETQ. After removal of 0 bases from V and 0 bases from J, the junction contained 8 bases not matched to a gene. CDR3 length: 17 amino acids. CDR3: CASSLGQGGIMNTEAFF. CDR3 sequence (DNA): TGCGCCAGCAGCTTGGGGCAGGGGGGCATTATGAACACTGAAGCTTTCTTT.

The chain couples TRBV4-1 to TRBJ1-4, with D tentatively TRBD1 (6 bases). The CDR3 is 14 amino acids. Germline CDR1 MGHRA, CDR2 YSYEKL. Trimming removed 2 bases at V and 13 bases at J, with 17 bases between. The CDR3 reads CASSQIIGQIRLFF. CDR3 nucleotides: TGCGCCAGCAGCCAAATAATAGGACAGATAAGACTGTTTTTT.

This chain uses TRBV10-3 with TRBJ2-7; TRBD1 aligns across 8 bases. The length of the CDR3 is 16 residues. J was trimmed by 2 bases and V by 2 bases; bases with no gene match: 8. CDR1 and CDR2 from the germline V gene are ENHRY and SYGVKD. The CDR3 sequence is CAISEITRTGTYEQYF. The CDR3 nucleotides are TGTGCCATCAGTGAGATAACAAGGACAGGGACCTACGAGCAGTACTTC.

CDR3 sequence reads: CASSLRDRNTGELFF. CDR3 bases: TGTGCCAGCAGCTTAAGGGACAGGAACACCGGGGAGCTGTTTTTT. The gene calls are TRBV7-9 and TRBJ2-2; 7 bases align to TRBD1. This CDR3 spans 15 amino acids. Germline trimming cut 2 bases from V and 1 base from J; bases unmatched to any gene: 1. CDR1 is SEHNR and CDR2 is FQNEAQ in the germline V gene (reference sequence).

The chain links TRBV7-9 to TRBJ1-1, with D tentatively TRBD1 (5 bases). This CDR3 is 17 amino acids long. Trimming removed 3 bases from V and 4 bases from J, with 21 bases in between. The germline CDR1 and CDR2 sequences are SEHNR and FQNEAQ (reference sequence). The DNA for the CDR3 is TGTGCCAGCAGCTTCCCACTCGGAAGCTCGGGGGGCACTGAAGCTTTCTTT. Its translation is CASSFPLGSSGGTEAFF. The whole variable domain, filled in from reference TRBV7-9 and TRBJ1-1, reads DTGVSQNPRHKITKRGQNVTFRCDPISEHNRLYWYRQTLGQGPEFLTYFQNEAQLEKSRLLSDRFSAERPKGSFSTLEIQRTEQGDSAMYLCASSFPLGSSGGTEAFFGQGTRLTVV.